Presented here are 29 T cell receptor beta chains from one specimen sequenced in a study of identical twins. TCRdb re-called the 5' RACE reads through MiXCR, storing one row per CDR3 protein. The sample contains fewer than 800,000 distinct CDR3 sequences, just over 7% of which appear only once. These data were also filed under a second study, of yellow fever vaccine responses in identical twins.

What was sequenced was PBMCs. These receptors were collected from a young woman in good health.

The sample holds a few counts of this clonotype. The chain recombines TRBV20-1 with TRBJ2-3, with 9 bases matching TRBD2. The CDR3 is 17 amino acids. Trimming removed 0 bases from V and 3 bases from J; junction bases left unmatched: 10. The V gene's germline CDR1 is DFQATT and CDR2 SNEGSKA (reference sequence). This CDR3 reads CSARDPPAGGGTDTQYF. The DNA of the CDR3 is TGCAGTGCTAGAGATCCACCAGCGGGAGGAGGTACAGATACGCAGTATTTT.

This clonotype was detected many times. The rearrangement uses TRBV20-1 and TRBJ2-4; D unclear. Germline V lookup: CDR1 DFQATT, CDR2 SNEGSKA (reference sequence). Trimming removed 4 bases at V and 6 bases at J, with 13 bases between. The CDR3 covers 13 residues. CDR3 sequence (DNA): TGCAGTGCTATCGCGCCGACCCCAAACATTCAGTACTTC. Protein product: CSAIAPTPNIQYF.

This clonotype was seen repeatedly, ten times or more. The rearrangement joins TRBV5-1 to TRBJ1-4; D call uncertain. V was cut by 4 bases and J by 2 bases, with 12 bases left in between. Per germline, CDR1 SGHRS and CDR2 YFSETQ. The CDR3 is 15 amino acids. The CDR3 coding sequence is TGCGCCAGCAGCGCTGAGGTGGGGACTAATGAAAAACTGTTTTTT. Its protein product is CASSAEVGTNEKLFF.

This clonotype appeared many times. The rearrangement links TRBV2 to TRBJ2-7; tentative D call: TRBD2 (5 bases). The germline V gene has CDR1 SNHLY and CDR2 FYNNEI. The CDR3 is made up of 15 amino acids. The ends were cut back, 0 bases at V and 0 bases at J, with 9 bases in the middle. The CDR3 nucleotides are TGTGCCAGCAGTGAAGCGGCGGGCAGCTCCTACGAGCAGTACTTC. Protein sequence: CASSEAAGSSYEQYF.

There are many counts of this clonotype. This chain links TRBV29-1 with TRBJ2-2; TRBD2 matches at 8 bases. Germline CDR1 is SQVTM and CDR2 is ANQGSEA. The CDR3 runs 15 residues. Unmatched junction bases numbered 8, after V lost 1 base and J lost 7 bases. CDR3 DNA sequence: TGCAGCGTTGAAGTGTTCGGGGGGGAAGGCGGGGAGCTGTTTTTT. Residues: CSVEVFGGEGGELFF.

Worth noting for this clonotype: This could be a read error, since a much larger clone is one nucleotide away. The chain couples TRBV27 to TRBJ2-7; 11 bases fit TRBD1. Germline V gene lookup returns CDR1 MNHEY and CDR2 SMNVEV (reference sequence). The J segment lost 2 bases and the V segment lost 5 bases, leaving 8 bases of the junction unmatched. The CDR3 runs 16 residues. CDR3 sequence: CASSTTRTGGTYEQYF. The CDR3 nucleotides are TGTGCCAGCAGTACGACCCGGACAGGGGGCACCTACGAGCAGTACTTC.

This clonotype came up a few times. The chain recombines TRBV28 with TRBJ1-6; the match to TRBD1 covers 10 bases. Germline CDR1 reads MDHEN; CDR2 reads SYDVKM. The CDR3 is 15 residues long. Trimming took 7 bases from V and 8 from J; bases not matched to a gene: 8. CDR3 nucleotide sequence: TGTGCCAGCAATCCGGCCGGGACAGGGGATTCACCCCTCCACTTT. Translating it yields CASNPAGTGDSPLHF.

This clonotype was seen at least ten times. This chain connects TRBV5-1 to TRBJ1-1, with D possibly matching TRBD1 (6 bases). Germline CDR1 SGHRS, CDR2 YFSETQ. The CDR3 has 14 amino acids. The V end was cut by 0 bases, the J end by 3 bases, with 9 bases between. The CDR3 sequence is CASSLVNRDTEAFF. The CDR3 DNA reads TGCGCCAGCAGCTTGGTAAACAGGGACACTGAAGCTTTCTTT.

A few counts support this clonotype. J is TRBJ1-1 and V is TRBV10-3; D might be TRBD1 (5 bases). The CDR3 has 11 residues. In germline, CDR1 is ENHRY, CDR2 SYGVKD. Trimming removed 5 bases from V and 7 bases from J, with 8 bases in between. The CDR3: CAISRQGEAFF. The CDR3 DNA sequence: TGTGCCATCAGTCGTCAGGGTGAAGCTTTCTTT.

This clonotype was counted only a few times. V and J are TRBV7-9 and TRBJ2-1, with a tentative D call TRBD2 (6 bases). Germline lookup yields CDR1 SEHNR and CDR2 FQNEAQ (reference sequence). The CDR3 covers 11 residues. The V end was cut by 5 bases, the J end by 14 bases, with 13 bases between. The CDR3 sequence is CASSTGREEFF. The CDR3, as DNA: TGTGCCAGCAGCACAGGCAGGGAGGAGTTCTTC.

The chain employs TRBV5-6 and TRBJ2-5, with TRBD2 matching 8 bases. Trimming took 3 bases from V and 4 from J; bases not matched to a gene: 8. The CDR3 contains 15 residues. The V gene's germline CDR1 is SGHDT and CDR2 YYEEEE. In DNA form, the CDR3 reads TGTGCCAGCAGCTCCTCCCCGGGAGGGGGAGAGACCCAGTACTTC. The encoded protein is CASSSSPGGGETQYF.

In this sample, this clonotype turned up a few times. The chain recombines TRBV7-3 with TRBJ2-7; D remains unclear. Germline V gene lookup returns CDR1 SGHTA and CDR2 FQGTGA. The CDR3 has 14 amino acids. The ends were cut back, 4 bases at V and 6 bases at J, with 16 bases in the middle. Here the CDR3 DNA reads TGTGCCAGCAGCTATGGGTCCCCAGGATCCGAGCAGTACTTC. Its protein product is CASSYGSPGSEQYF.

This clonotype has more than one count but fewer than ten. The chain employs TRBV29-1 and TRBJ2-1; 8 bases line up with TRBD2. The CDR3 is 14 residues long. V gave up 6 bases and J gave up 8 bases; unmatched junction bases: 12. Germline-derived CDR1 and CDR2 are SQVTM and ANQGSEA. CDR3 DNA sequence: TGCAGCGTCCCAACCGGGACTAGTGAACATGAGCAGTTCTTC. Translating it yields CSVPTGTSEHEQFF.

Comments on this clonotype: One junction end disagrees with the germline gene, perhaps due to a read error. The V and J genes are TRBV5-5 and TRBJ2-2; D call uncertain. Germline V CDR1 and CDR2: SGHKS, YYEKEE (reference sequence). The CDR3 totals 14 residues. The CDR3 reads CASSLGRNTEELFF. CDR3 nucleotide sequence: TGTGCCAGCAGCTTGGGAAGGAACACCGAGGAGCTGTTTTTT.

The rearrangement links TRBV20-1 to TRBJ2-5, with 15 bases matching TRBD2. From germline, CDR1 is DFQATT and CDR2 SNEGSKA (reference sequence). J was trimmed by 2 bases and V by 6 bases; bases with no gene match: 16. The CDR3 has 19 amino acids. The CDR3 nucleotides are TGCAGTGCCGCCACTCCCACCGGGACTAGCGGGAGGAGGCAAGAGACCCAGTACTTC. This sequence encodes CSAATPTGTSGRRQETQYF.

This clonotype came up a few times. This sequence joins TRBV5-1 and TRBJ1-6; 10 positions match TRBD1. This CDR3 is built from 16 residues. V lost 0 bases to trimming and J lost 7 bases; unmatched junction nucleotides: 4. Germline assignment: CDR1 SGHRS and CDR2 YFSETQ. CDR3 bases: TGCGCCAGCAGCTTGGCGGGACAGGGGAACAATTCACCCCTCCACTTT. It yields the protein CASSLAGQGNNSPLHF.

The CDR3 loop is CASSHPGLGIYEQYF. The CDR3 DNA reads TGCGCCAGCAGCCACCCGGGACTAGGGATCTACGAGCAGTACTTC. This chain joins TRBV4-1 and TRBJ2-7; 8 nucleotides match TRBD2. The CDR3 is made up of 15 amino acids. V was pared by 3 bases and J by 3 bases, with 7 bases of the junction left unmatched. In germline, CDR1 is MGHRA, CDR2 YSYEKL.

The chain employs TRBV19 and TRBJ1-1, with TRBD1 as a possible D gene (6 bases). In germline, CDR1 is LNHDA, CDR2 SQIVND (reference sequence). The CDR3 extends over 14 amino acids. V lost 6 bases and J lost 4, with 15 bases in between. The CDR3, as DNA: TGTGCCAGTAGCCCAACGGGGGCCGGCACTGAAGCTTTCTTT. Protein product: CASSPTGAGTEAFF.

The DNA of the CDR3 is TGTGCCAGCACTCTACTAGCGGGAGGTGTTAATGAGCAGTTCTTC. Protein: CASTLLAGGVNEQFF. V gene TRBV12-3 or TRBV12-4 combines with J gene TRBJ2-1; 12 nucleotides agree with TRBD2. There are 15 residues in the CDR3. With V trimmed by 7 bases and J by 7 bases, 8 bases remained unmatched.

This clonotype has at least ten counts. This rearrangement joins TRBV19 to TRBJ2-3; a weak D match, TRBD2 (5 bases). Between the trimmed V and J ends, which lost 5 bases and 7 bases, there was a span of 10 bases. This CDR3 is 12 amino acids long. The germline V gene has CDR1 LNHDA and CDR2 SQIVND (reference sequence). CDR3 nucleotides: TGTGCCAGTAGTCCGGGGTGGAATACGCAGTATTTT. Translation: CASSPGWNTQYF.

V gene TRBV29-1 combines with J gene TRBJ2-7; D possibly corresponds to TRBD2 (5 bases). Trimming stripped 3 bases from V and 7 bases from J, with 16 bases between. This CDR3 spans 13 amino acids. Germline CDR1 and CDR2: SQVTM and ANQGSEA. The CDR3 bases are TGCAGCGTTGACATCTCGGTTTCGGGGGAGCAGTACTTC. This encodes CSVDISVSGEQYF.

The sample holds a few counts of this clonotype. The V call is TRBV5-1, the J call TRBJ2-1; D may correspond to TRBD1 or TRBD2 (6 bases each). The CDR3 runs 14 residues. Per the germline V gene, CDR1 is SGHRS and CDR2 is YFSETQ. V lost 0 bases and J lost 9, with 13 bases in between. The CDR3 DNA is TGCGCCAGCAGCTTGGGAGCCGGGGGCGCTGAGCAGTTCTTC. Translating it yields CASSLGAGGAEQFF.

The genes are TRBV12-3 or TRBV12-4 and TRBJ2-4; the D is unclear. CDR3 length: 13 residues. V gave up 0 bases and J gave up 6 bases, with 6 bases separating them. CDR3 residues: CASSLAERNIQYF. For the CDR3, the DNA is TGTGCCAGCAGTTTAGCGGAGAGAAACATTCAGTACTTC.

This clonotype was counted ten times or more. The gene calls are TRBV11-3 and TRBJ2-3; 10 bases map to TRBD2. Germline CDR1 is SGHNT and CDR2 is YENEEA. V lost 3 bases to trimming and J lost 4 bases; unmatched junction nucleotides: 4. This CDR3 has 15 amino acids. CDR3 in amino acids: CASSFSGRSPDTQYF. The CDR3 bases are TGTGCCAGCAGCTTTAGCGGGAGGTCGCCAGATACGCAGTATTTT.

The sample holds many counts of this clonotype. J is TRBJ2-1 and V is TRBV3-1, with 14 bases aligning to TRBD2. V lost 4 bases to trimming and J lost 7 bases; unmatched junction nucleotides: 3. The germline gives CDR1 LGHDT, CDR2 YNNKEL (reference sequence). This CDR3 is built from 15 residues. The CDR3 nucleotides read TGTGCCAGCAGCCGGGGACTAGCGGGAGCAAATGAGCAGTTCTTC. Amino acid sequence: CASSRGLAGANEQFF.

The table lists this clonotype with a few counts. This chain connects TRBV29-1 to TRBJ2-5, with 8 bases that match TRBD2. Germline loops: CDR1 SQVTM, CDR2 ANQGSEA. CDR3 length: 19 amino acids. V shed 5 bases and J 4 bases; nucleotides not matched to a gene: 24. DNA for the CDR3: TGCAGCGTTCGTCGGGGGGGACGGGGACTCAAAATCACCGCAGAGACCCAGTACTTC. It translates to CSVRRGGRGLKITAETQYF.

The CDR3 DNA reads as TGCGCCAGCAGCTTGGAATGGGACTCCTACGAGCAGTACTTC. It specifies CASSLEWDSYEQYF. The V and J genes are TRBV5-1 and TRBJ2-7; D remains ambiguous. V lost 0 bases to trimming and J lost 0 bases, with 7 bases between them. CDR3 size: 14 residues. The germline gives CDR1 SGHRS, CDR2 YFSETQ.

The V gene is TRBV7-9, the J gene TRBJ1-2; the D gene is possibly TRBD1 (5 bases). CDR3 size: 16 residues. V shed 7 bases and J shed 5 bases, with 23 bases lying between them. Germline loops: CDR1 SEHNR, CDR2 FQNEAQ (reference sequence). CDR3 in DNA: TGTGCCAGCAAGAGGGGAGGCTTTCGAGAGGGTTATGGCTACACCTTC. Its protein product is CASKRGGFREGYGYTF. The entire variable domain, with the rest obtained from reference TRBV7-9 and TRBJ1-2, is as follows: DTGVSQNPRHKITKRGQNVTFRCDPISEHNRLYWYRQTLGQGPEFLTYFQNEAQLEKSRLLSDRFSAERPKGSFSTLEIQRTEQGDSAMYLCASKRGGFREGYGYTFGSGTRLTVV.

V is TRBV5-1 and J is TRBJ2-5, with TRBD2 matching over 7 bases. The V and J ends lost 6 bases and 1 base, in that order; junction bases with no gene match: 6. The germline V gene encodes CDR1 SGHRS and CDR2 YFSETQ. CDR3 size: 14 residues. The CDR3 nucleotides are TGCGCCAGCACCACGCGGGGGATCCAAGAGACCCAGTACTTC. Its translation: CASTTRGIQETQYF. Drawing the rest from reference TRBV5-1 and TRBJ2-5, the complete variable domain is KAGVTQTPRYLIKTRGQQVTLSCSPISGHRSVSWYQQTPGQGLQFLFEYFSETQRNKGNFPGRFSGRQFSNSRSEMNVSTLELGDSALYLCASTTRGIQETQYFGPGTRLLVL.